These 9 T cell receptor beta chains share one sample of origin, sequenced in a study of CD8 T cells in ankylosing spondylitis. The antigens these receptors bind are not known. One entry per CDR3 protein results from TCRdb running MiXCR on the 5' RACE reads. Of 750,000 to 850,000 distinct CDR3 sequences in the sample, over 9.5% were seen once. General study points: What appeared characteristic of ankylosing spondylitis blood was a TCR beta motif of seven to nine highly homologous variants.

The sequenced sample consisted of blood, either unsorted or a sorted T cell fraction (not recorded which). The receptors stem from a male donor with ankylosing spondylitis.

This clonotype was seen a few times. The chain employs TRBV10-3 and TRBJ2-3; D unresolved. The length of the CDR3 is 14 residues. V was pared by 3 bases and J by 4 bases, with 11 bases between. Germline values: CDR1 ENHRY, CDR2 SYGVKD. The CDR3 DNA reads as TGTGCCATCAGTGAAGGGTCAGCCGCAGATACGCAGTATTTT. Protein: CAISEGSAADTQYF.

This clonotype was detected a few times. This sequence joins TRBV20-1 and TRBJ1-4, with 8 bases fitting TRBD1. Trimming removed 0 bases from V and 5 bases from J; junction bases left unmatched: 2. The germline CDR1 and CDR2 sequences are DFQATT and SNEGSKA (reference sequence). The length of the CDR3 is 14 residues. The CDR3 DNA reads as TGCAGTGCTAGAGATTACAGGGGGAATGAAAAACTGTTTTTT. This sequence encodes CSARDYRGNEKLFF.

CDR3 loop: CATSSPRGSNQPQHF. The CDR3 region has the DNA TGTGCCACCAGCTCGCCACGTGGCAGCAATCAGCCCCAGCATTTT. The V call is TRBV15, the J call TRBJ1-5; unclear D gene. This CDR3 is built from 15 residues. V was cut by 5 bases and J by 1 base, with 12 bases left in between. Germline CDR1 and CDR2: LNHNV and YYDKDF (reference sequence).

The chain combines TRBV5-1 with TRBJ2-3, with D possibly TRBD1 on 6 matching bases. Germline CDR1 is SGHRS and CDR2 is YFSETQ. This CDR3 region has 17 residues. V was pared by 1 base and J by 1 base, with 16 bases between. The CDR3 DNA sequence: TGCGCCAGCAGCTTGTTCGCAGGGGCCTATGGCACAGATACGCAGTATTTT. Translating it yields CASSLFAGAYGTDTQYF.

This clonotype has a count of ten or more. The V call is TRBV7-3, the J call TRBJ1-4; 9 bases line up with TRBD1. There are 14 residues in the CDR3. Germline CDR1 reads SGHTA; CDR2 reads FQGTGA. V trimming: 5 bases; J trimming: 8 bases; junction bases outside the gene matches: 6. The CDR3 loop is CASSTTGGSEKLFF. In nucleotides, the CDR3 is TGTGCCAGCAGCACAACAGGGGGCAGCGAAAAACTGTTTTTT.

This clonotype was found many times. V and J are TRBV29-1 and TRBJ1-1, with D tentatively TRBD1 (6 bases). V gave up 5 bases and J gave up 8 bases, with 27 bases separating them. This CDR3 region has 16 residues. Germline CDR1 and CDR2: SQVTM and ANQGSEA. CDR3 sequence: CSVSPAGRGRRQEAFF. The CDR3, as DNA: TGCAGCGTTTCCCCCGCGGGCAGGGGCCGCCGCCAGGAAGCTTTCTTT. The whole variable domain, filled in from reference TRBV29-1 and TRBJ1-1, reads SAVISQKPSRDICQRGTSLTIQCQVDSQVTMMFWYRQQPGQSLTLIATANQGSEATYESGFVIDKFPISRPNLTFSTLTVSNMSPEDSSIYLCSVSPAGRGRRQEAFFGQGTRLTVV.

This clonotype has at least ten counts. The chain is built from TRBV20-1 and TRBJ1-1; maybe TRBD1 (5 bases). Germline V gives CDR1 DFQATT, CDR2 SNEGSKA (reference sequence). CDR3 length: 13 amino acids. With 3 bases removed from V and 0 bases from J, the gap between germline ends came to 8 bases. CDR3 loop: CSARTALNTEAFF. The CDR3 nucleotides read TGCAGTGCTAGGACAGCCTTGAACACTGAAGCTTTCTTT.

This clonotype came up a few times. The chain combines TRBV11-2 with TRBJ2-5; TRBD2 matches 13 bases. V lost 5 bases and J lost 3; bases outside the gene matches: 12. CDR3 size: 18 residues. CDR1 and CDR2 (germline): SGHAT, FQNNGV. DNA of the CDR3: TGTGCCAGCAGCGTGAGGACCGGGACTAGCGGGGCAAAAGAGACCCAGTACTTC. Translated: CASSVRTGTSGAKETQYF.

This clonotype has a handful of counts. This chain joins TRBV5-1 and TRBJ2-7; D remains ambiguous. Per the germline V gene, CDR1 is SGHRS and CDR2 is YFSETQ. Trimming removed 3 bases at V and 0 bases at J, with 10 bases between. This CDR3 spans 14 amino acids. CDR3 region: CASSSDKSSYEQYF. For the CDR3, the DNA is TGCGCCAGCAGCTCAGACAAGTCCTCCTACGAGCAGTACTTC.